The T cell receptor beta chain under discussion was sequenced for a study of blood T cell repertoires in COVID-19. Authors' processing steps: Reference gene primer amplification gave estimated nucleated cell counts. Profiled with immunoSEQ multiplex PCR; TCRdb holds only in-frame clones, not every one. Clonal size and the V and J genes are those of that table, whereas D and trimming came from the DNA. The sample has about 200,000 clones, nearly 90% seen once. Germline-derived CDR1 and CDR2 are SGHRS and YFSETQ. The germline V and J ends were trimmed by 3 bases and 8 bases, with 23 bases remaining between them. The CDR3 has 16 residues.

This rearrangement joins TRBV5-1 to TRBJ1-2; tentative D call: TRBD1 (5 bases). The sequenced sample consisted of peripheral blood. This TCR was sampled from a man in his sixties with active or convalescent COVID-19. DNA of the CDR3: TGCGCCAGCAGCTACATCCCGCCAAGGGCCCCAGGGGGCTACACCTTC. Translating it yields CASSYIPPRAPGGYTF.